This T cell receptor beta chain was retrieved from a study of blood T cell repertoires in COVID-19. Study-wide context: Sources were T cells, B-cell-depleted T cells, or PBMCs; the material itself was cDNA or gDNA.

This clone was counted between two and nine times. This CDR3 has 14 residues. CDR1 MDHEN and CDR2 SYDVKM come from the germline V gene. Trimming cost V 5 bases and J 8 bases; bases outside gene matches: 8. Original data processing: Reference gene primer amplification in the assay estimated nucleated cell counts. Some clones are missing from TCRdb's copy, which holds only in-frame ones; the method was immunoSEQ multiplex PCR. The V and J calls and clone size were taken over from that table, and D and trimming were inferred from the DNA. The table includes about 200,000 clones, roughly 75% detected once.

The receptor was derived from a woman aged 65 to 85 with acute or convalescent COVID-19. The rearrangement links TRBV28 to TRBJ1-2, with 10 nucleotides matching TRBD1. Sequenced material: peripheral blood. CDR3 in amino acids: CASSQTDRGHGYTF. The CDR3 nucleotides read TGTGCCAGCAGTCAAACCGACAGGGGGCACGGCTACACCTTC.